The present T cell receptor (beta chain) was sequenced within a study of blood T cell repertoires in COVID-19. The overall study: Researchers got acute and convalescent COVID-19 samples from the United States, Italy and Spain. T cells, B-cell-depleted T cells, or PBMCs supplied cDNA or gDNA.

With 2 bases removed from V and 3 bases from J, the gap between germline ends came to 4 bases. CDR1 is SGHDT and CDR2 is YYEEEE in the germline V gene. This CDR3 has 12 amino acids. Sequencing used immunoSEQ multiplex PCR; TCRdb keeps in-frame clones, though not all of them. The sample comprises about 21,000 clones, about 88% of which are singletons, and roughly a sixth rests with the top ten. The TCR originated in a man between 65 and 85 years old with acute or convalescent COVID-19. Sequenced: peripheral blood. The V gene is TRBV5-6, the J gene TRBJ2-3; D is uncertain. CDR3 region: CASSFGTDTQYF. DNA of the CDR3: TGTGCCAGCAGCTTCGGGACAGATACGCAGTATTTT.